This is a list of T cell receptor beta chains from one sample in a study of cytomegalovirus exposure and HLA in healthy donors. The table came from immunoSEQ multiplex PCR; TCRdb's copy has only in-frame clones and leaves some out. The sample has approximately 58,000 clones, 90% to 95% seen once. Sequences were obtained from PBMCs. These receptors originate from a woman between 18 and 30 years old in good health and CMV-seropositive. Each CDR3 is given with its conserved first and last residue. D genes are given only for firm matches. A row's size may be missing; if present it is once, few, many or a size class.

d_gene: .; j_gene: TRBJ1-6; v_gene: TRBV2; abundance: .; CDR3nt: TGTGCCAGCAGTGGCCCCGAGAGTCCCCTCCACTTT; CDR3aa: CASSGPESPLHF
d_gene: .; j_gene: TRBJ1-3; v_gene: TRBV9; abundance: .; CDR3nt: TGTGCCAGCACCCCGGGGGTAACCTCTGGAAACACCATATATTTT; CDR3aa: CASTPGVTSGNTIYF
d_gene: .; j_gene: TRBJ2-7; v_gene: TRBV28; abundance: .; CDR3nt: TGTGCCAGCAGTTCGGTTACAGCCGAGCAGTACTTC; CDR3aa: CASSSVTAEQYF
d_gene: TRBD1; j_gene: TRBJ2-2; v_gene: TRBV10-3; abundance: .; CDR3nt: TGTGCCATCCCGGGACAGGAGAACACCGGGGAGCTGTTTTTT; CDR3aa: CAIPGQENTGELFF
d_gene: .; j_gene: TRBJ2-7; v_gene: TRBV29-1; abundance: .; CDR3nt: TGCAGCGTTGAGGGCGGGACCCTCTACGAGCAGTACTTC; CDR3aa: CSVEGGTLYEQYF
d_gene: TRBD1; j_gene: TRBJ1-4; v_gene: TRBV27; abundance: .; CDR3nt: TGTGCCAGCGGTATATTGGGGACAGGGGTGGAAAAACTGTTTTTT; CDR3aa: CASGILGTGVEKLFF
d_gene: TRBD1; j_gene: TRBJ2-7; v_gene: TRBV11-3; abundance: .; CDR3nt: TGTGCCAGCAGCTCCGCGACAGGGGCCGAGCAGTACTTC; CDR3aa: CASSSATGAEQYF
d_gene: .; j_gene: TRBJ2-7; v_gene: TRBV28; abundance: .; CDR3nt: TGTGCCAGCAGCTCCGACACCTACGAGCAGTACTTC; CDR3aa: CASSSDTYEQYF
d_gene: .; j_gene: TRBJ1-3; v_gene: TRBV5-1; abundance: .; CDR3nt: TGCGCCAGCAGGGACACTGGAAACACCATATATTTT; CDR3aa: CASRDTGNTIYF
d_gene: .; j_gene: TRBJ1-1; v_gene: TRBV9; abundance: .; CDR3nt: TGTGCCAGCAGCGTTGGCACAGGGAACACTGAAGCTTTCTTT; CDR3aa: CASSVGTGNTEAFF
d_gene: .; j_gene: TRBJ2-3; v_gene: TRBV6-5; abundance: .; CDR3nt: TGTGCCAGCAGTTACTCGTCTAGTCCTACAGATACGCAGTATTTT; CDR3aa: CASSYSSSPTDTQYF
d_gene: TRBD2; j_gene: TRBJ2-5; v_gene: TRBV5-1; abundance: .; CDR3nt: TGCGCCAGCAGCTTACTACTAGCGGTGGGAGAGACCCAGTACTTC; CDR3aa: CASSLLLAVGETQYF
d_gene: TRBD2; j_gene: TRBJ2-1; v_gene: TRBV30; abundance: .; CDR3nt: TGTGCCTGGAGATATAGCGGGAGGTCCTACAATGAGCAGTTCTTC; CDR3aa: CAWRYSGRSYNEQFF
d_gene: TRBD1; j_gene: TRBJ2-5; v_gene: TRBV28; abundance: once; CDR3nt: TGTGCCAGCAGTTCCCCGGGACAGAGGAAAGAGACCCAGTACTTC; CDR3aa: CASSSPGQRKETQYF
d_gene: .; j_gene: TRBJ1-2; v_gene: TRBV7-2; abundance: .; CDR3nt: TGTGCCAGCAGCCCCCTTACCTTCGGAGGCTATGGCTACACCTTC; CDR3aa: CASSPLTFGGYGYTF
d_gene: TRBD1; j_gene: TRBJ1-5; v_gene: TRBV19; abundance: .; CDR3nt: TGTGCCAGTAGTATCGGACAGGGGGCTCAGCCCCAGCATTTT; CDR3aa: CASSIGQGAQPQHF
d_gene: .; j_gene: TRBJ2-2; v_gene: TRBV25-1; abundance: .; CDR3nt: TGTGCCAGCAGGGTGTCCGCCCGGGCCGGGGAGCTGTTTTTT; CDR3aa: CASRVSARAGELFF
d_gene: .; j_gene: TRBJ1-1; v_gene: TRBV7-9; abundance: .; CDR3nt: TGTGCCAGCAGCTTCGGGTCCCCTGAAGCTTTCTTT; CDR3aa: CASSFGSPEAFF
d_gene: .; j_gene: TRBJ1-1; v_gene: TRBV19; abundance: .; CDR3nt: TGTGCCAGTAGCCTGACATGGAACACTGAAGCTTTCTTT; CDR3aa: CASSLTWNTEAFF
d_gene: .; j_gene: TRBJ1-1; v_gene: TRBV28; abundance: .; CDR3nt: TGTGCCAGCAGGGCAGGGGTTTGGGTGAACACTGAAGCTTTCTTT; CDR3aa: CASRAGVWVNTEAFF
d_gene: .; j_gene: TRBJ2-1; v_gene: TRBV6-5; abundance: .; CDR3nt: TGTGCCAGCAGTAACACCTTGACAGGAGGAAATGAGCAGTTCTTC; CDR3aa: CASSNTLTGGNEQFF
d_gene: TRBD1; j_gene: TRBJ2-5; v_gene: TRBV4-3; abundance: once; CDR3nt: TGCGCCAGCTCCCATTATCTGGCCGGACAGGGCCAAGAGACCCAGTACTTC; CDR3aa: CASSHYLAGQGQETQYF
d_gene: .; j_gene: TRBJ1-4; v_gene: TRBV5-1; abundance: .; CDR3nt: TGCGCCAGCAGCTTGGCAGGGAACACTAATGAAAAACTGTTTTTT; CDR3aa: CASSLAGNTNEKLFF
d_gene: TRBD1; j_gene: TRBJ1-1; v_gene: TRBV4-3; abundance: .; CDR3nt: TGCGCCAGCAGCCAAGACGGGGGGACAGGGACAATGAACACTGAAGCTTTCTTT; CDR3aa: CASSQDGGTGTMNTEAFF
d_gene: .; j_gene: TRBJ1-5; v_gene: TRBV21-1; abundance: .; CDR3nt: TGTGCCAGCAGCAAGTCCAGACAGCCCAGGCGTCAGCCCCAGCATTTT; CDR3aa: CASSKSRQPRRQPQHF
d_gene: TRBD1; j_gene: TRBJ2-2; v_gene: TRBV30; abundance: .; CDR3nt: TGTGCCTGGACCCCTGGGACAGGTCCGCTCATCGGGGAGCTGTTTTTT; CDR3aa: CAWTPGTGPLIGELFF
d_gene: .; j_gene: TRBJ1-2; v_gene: TRBV27; abundance: .; CDR3nt: TGTGCCAGCAGTTTGGCCCAGGGGTCGGGGAATGGCTACACCTTC; CDR3aa: CASSLAQGSGNGYTF
d_gene: .; j_gene: TRBJ2-3; v_gene: TRBV7-3; abundance: .; CDR3nt: TGTGCCAGCAGCCCGGTAACTAGCTCCCCCCCACAGTATTTT; CDR3aa: CASSPVTSSPPQYF
d_gene: TRBD2; j_gene: TRBJ2-3; v_gene: TRBV5-1; abundance: .; CDR3nt: TGCGCCAGCAGCTTAGGTCAGCGGGGTGACACAGATACGCAGTATTTT; CDR3aa: CASSLGQRGDTDTQYF
d_gene: TRBD1; j_gene: TRBJ2-5; v_gene: TRBV9; abundance: .; CDR3nt: TGTGCCAGCAGCGAGCAGGACAGGGCACAAGAGACCCAGTACTTC; CDR3aa: CASSEQDRAQETQYF
d_gene: .; j_gene: TRBJ1-6; v_gene: TRBV27; abundance: .; CDR3nt: TGTGCCAGCAGTTTACGGGGGACTAATTCACCCCTCCACTTT; CDR3aa: CASSLRGTNSPLHF
d_gene: TRBD2; j_gene: TRBJ2-7; v_gene: TRBV2; abundance: .; CDR3nt: TGTGCCAGCAGTGGGACTAGCACCTACGAGCAGTACTTC; CDR3aa: CASSGTSTYEQYF
d_gene: .; j_gene: TRBJ2-1; v_gene: TRBV7-2; abundance: .; CDR3nt: TGTGCCAGCAGCTTAGGAGTCGCTAGCTCCTACAATGAGCAGTTCTTC; CDR3aa: CASSLGVASSYNEQFF
d_gene: .; j_gene: TRBJ2-6; v_gene: TRBV14; abundance: .; CDR3nt: TGTGCCAGCAGTCCCTTTCAGTACTCTGGGGCCAACGTCCTGACTTTC; CDR3aa: CASSPFQYSGANVLTF
d_gene: TRBD1; j_gene: TRBJ1-2; v_gene: TRBV2; abundance: few; CDR3nt: TGTGCCAGCAGTAGTAGGACAGGGAACTATGGCTACACCTTC; CDR3aa: CASSSRTGNYGYTF
d_gene: .; j_gene: TRBJ2-7; v_gene: TRBV20-1; abundance: .; CDR3nt: TGCAGTGCTGGAGACACCTACGAGCAGTACTTC; CDR3aa: CSAGDTYEQYF
d_gene: TRBD2; j_gene: TRBJ2-2; v_gene: TRBV5-1; abundance: once; CDR3nt: TGCGCCAGCAGCTTCTACGGGACTAGCGGGGGGAACACCGGGGAGCTGTTTTTT; CDR3aa: CASSFYGTSGGNTGELFF
d_gene: TRBD1; j_gene: TRBJ1-1; v_gene: TRBV9; abundance: .; CDR3nt: TGTGCCAGCAGCTCCGGGACAGGGGTTCCGGCCTTTGAAGCTTTCTTT; CDR3aa: CASSSGTGVPAFEAFF
d_gene: .; j_gene: TRBJ2-7; v_gene: TRBV7-8; abundance: .; CDR3nt: TGTGCCAGCAGCTTCAAGACAGGCATTTCCTACGAGCAGTACTTC; CDR3aa: CASSFKTGISYEQYF
d_gene: .; j_gene: TRBJ1-5; v_gene: TRBV27; abundance: .; CDR3nt: TGTGCCAGCAGTTTGAAGGGGCAGCCCCAGCATTTT; CDR3aa: CASSLKGQPQHF
d_gene: TRBD1; j_gene: TRBJ1-5; v_gene: TRBV10-3; abundance: .; CDR3nt: TGTGCCATCAGCCCAGGGGGCCCCAACCCGCCCCAGCATTTT; CDR3aa: CAISPGGPNPPQHF
d_gene: TRBD2; j_gene: TRBJ2-1; v_gene: TRBV11-3; abundance: .; CDR3nt: TGTGCCAGCAGCTTAGTGCTAGCGGGCTACAATGAGCAGTTCTTC; CDR3aa: CASSLVLAGYNEQFF
d_gene: .; j_gene: TRBJ1-2; v_gene: TRBV5-8; abundance: .; CDR3nt: TGTGCCAGCAGCTTGGTAGGGGACTATGGCTACACCTTC; CDR3aa: CASSLVGDYGYTF
d_gene: .; j_gene: TRBJ2-3; v_gene: TRBV12-5; abundance: .; CDR3nt: TGTGCTAGTGGTTTGGAAGGGCGGAGGGCAGATACGCAGTATTTT; CDR3aa: CASGLEGRRADTQYF
d_gene: TRBD1; j_gene: TRBJ2-7; v_gene: TRBV6-1; abundance: .; CDR3nt: TGTGCCAGCAGTGACCCCCGCGGGGGACAGGGATCAGGCGAGCAGTACTTC; CDR3aa: CASSDPRGGQGSGEQYF
d_gene: .; j_gene: TRBJ2-1; v_gene: TRBV11-1; abundance: .; CDR3nt: TGTGCCAGCAGCTTATCCGGGGGGCTCAATGAGCAGTTCTTC; CDR3aa: CASSLSGGLNEQFF
d_gene: .; j_gene: TRBJ1-1; v_gene: TRBV5-4; abundance: .; CDR3nt: TGTGCCAGCAGCTTGGATGTCTTAGCCACTGAAGCTTTCTTT; CDR3aa: CASSLDVLATEAFF
d_gene: TRBD2; j_gene: TRBJ2-5; v_gene: TRBV27; abundance: .; CDR3nt: TGTGCCCGGACGACGAGCGGGAATTCCGCTTCCAAGACCCAGTACTTC; CDR3aa: CARTTSGNSASKTQYF
d_gene: .; j_gene: TRBJ1-1; v_gene: TRBV5-1; abundance: .; CDR3nt: TGCGCCAGCAGACCGGACAGTGGGTGGTCTGAAGCTTTCTTT; CDR3aa: CASRPDSGWSEAFF
d_gene: .; j_gene: TRBJ2-7; v_gene: TRBV10-3; abundance: .; CDR3nt: TGTGCCATCAGTGCCCGACAGGCCCTCTACGAGCAGTACTTC; CDR3aa: CAISARQALYEQYF
d_gene: .; j_gene: TRBJ2-7; v_gene: TRBV5-1; abundance: .; CDR3nt: TGCGCCAGCAGCTTGGCCCCCGGGGTTACCTACGAGCAGTACTTC; CDR3aa: CASSLAPGVTYEQYF
d_gene: .; j_gene: TRBJ1-1; v_gene: TRBV4-3; abundance: .; CDR3nt: TGCGCCAGCAGCCAGGCCATTGCCGCCGAAGCTTTCTTT; CDR3aa: CASSQAIAAEAFF